These 17 T cell receptor beta chains came from one sample sequenced in a study of PD-1 blockade in classical Hodgkin lymphoma. TCRdb's table, derived via immunoSEQ multiplex PCR, lists solely in-frame clones and lacks some. The table includes tens of thousands of clones, around 71% detected once. After autologous stem cell transplantation all patients relapsed, and prior brentuximab vedotin exposure differed between cohorts. The sequences come from peripheral blood mononuclear cells (PBMCs), collected before the second cycle of nivolumab. The origin of the receptors is a human donor with classical Hodgkin lymphoma.

This clone was counted between two and nine times. The gene calls are TRBV5-8 and TRBJ1-1; 10 bases line up with TRBD1. This CDR3 has 15 amino acids. After removal of 0 bases from V and 5 bases from J, the junction contained 4 bases not matched to a gene. The germline V gene encodes CDR1 SGHTS and CDR2 YDEGEE. Here the CDR3 reads CASSLVPGQGTEAFF. CDR3 bases: TGTGCCAGCAGCTTGGTCCCGGGACAGGGGACTGAAGCTTTCTTT. Full variable domain (rest looked up from reference TRBV5-8 and TRBJ1-1): EAGVTQSPTHLIKTRGQQATLRCSPISGHTSVYWYQQALGLGLQFLLWYDEGEERNRGNFPPRFSGRQFPNYSSELNVNALELEDSALYLCASSLVPGQGTEAFFGQGTRLTVV.

This rearrangement joins TRBV4-3 to TRBJ1-2; 8 bases match TRBD1. V shed 0 bases and J 8 bases; nucleotides not matched to a gene: 17. Germline CDR1 LGHNA, CDR2 YSLEER. This CDR3 is built from 18 residues. CDR3: CASSQEGVGTGRMRGYTF. Written as DNA, the CDR3 is TGCGCCAGCAGCCAAGAAGGGGTGGGGACAGGTCGAATGAGGGGCTACACCTTC.

This clone has a handful of counts. This chain uses TRBV5-6 with TRBJ1-1, with D uncertain. CDR1 and CDR2 from the germline V gene are SGHDT and YYEEEE. The ends were cut back, 1 base at V and 2 bases at J, with 12 bases in the middle. This CDR3 comprises 15 residues. In DNA form, the CDR3 reads TGTGCCAGCAGCTTGATCGTCGGATTTAACACTGAAGCTTTCTTT. Translating gives CASSLIVGFNTEAFF. Full variable domain (rest looked up from reference TRBV5-6 and TRBJ1-1): DAGVTQSPTHLIKTRGQQVTLRCSPKSGHDTVSWYQQALGQGPQFIFQYYEEEERQRGNFPDRFSGHQFPNYSSELNVNALLLGDSALYLCASSLIVGFNTEAFFGQGTRLTVV.

The J gene is TRBJ2-1, the V gene TRBV2, with 9 bases lining up with TRBD2. Germline V lookup: CDR1 SNHLY, CDR2 FYNNEI. This CDR3 region has 15 residues. Trimming cost V 2 bases and J 4 bases; bases outside gene matches: 3. The CDR3 DNA sequence: TGTGCCAGCAGTGAATTAGCGGGGGTTTACAATGAGCAGTTCTTC. It encodes CASSELAGVYNEQFF.

The rearrangement joins TRBV9 to TRBJ1-2; D gene ambiguous. Trimming shortened V by 0 bases and J by 9 bases, and 12 bases separated the two germline ends. Germline assignment: CDR1 SGDLS and CDR2 YYNGEE. The CDR3 extends over 13 amino acids. CDR3 nucleotide sequence: TGTGCCAGCAGCGTAGGGCACCGCCGCAGCTACACCTTC. This codes for CASSVGHRRSYTF.

This clone has more than one count but fewer than ten. The chain uses TRBV4-3 and TRBJ2-1, with D perhaps TRBD1 or TRBD2 (5 bases each). The CDR3 length is 15 residues. Germline V gives CDR1 LGHNA, CDR2 YSLEER. Trimming took 0 bases from V and 0 from J, leaving 6 bases between them. The CDR3 loop reads CASSQDGTSYNEQFF. The CDR3 DNA follows: TGCGCCAGCAGCCAAGACGGGACCTCCTACAATGAGCAGTTCTTC.

This sequence joins TRBV4-2 and TRBJ2-7, with TRBD2 matching over 7 bases. The CDR3 totals 16 residues. The J segment lost 2 bases and the V segment lost 4 bases, leaving 11 bases of the junction unmatched. Germline V gene lookup returns CDR1 LGHNA and CDR2 YNFKEQ. The DNA for the CDR3 is TGTGCCAGCAGCCTCTGGGGAGGGACCCAGACCTACGAGCAGTACTTC. It specifies CASSLWGGTQTYEQYF.

The chain uses TRBV13 and TRBJ1-2, with a tentative D call TRBD1 (5 bases). The germline V gene has CDR1 PRHDT and CDR2 FYEKMQ (reference sequence). V was shortened by 0 bases and J by 8 bases, with 13 bases between the two germline ends. The CDR3 is 14 amino acids. Here the CDR3 reads CASSLGWGEKGYTF. The CDR3 nucleotides read TGTGCCAGCAGCTTAGGGTGGGGGGAGAAAGGCTACACCTTC.

The V gene is TRBV5-5, the J gene TRBJ2-5; D may be TRBD1 or TRBD2 (6 bases each). The V gene lost 4 bases and the J gene lost 1 base, with 8 bases spanning the gap. The CDR3 contains 13 residues. Germline assignment: CDR1 SGHKS and CDR2 YYEKEE (reference sequence). The CDR3 DNA sequence: TGTGCCAGCAGCCCGGGGGCCCAAGAGACCCAGTACTTC. Amino acids: CASSPGAQETQYF.

The chain carries TRBV27 and TRBJ2-5; 11 bases fit TRBD2. The trim removed 5 bases at V and 1 base at J, leaving 6 bases unmatched. The CDR3 has 16 amino acids. CDR1 is MNHEY, CDR2 SMNVEV, per germline (reference sequence). The CDR3 loop is CASSAASGGTQETQYF. In DNA form, the CDR3 reads TGTGCCAGCAGTGCAGCTAGCGGGGGGACCCAAGAGACCCAGTACTTC.

The genes are TRBV7-2 and TRBJ2-3; D is undetermined. The V end was cut by 6 bases, the J end by 1 base, with 11 bases between. The CDR3 runs to 14 residues. Germline CDR1 reads SGHTA; CDR2 reads FQGNSA. The DNA for the CDR3 is TGTGCCAGCAGTCCGGCATCGGGCACAGATACGCAGTATTTT. As protein: CASSPASGTDTQYF.

The chain joins TRBV7-2 to TRBJ2-1; weak D call: TRBD2 (5 bases). With 5 bases removed from V and 0 bases from J, the gap between germline ends came to 11 bases. Germline V gene data show CDR1 as SGHTA and CDR2 as FQGNSA. This CDR3 is built from 15 residues. CDR3 loop: CASSQTRGSYNEQFF. The CDR3 nucleotides are TGTGCCAGCAGCCAAACACGGGGCTCCTACAATGAGCAGTTCTTC.

The CDR3 coding sequence is TGCGCCAGCAGCATCGGACTAGCGGGTCCGGGTAGGACCTACGAGCAGTACTTC. Protein sequence: CASSIGLAGPGRTYEQYF. This chain connects TRBV5-1 to TRBJ2-7; TRBD2 matches at 11 bases. The ends lost 4 bases at V and 2 bases at J; junction bases unmatched: 14. CDR1 is SGHRS and CDR2 is YFSETQ in the germline V gene. The CDR3 spans 18 residues.

Written as DNA, the CDR3 is TGTGCCAGCAGCTTAGGATTCCGGAGCCCGGGGGATACGCAGTATTTT. Its protein product is CASSLGFRSPGDTQYF. This chain joins TRBV7-2 and TRBJ2-3; a weak D match, TRBD2 (5 bases). V was trimmed by 1 base and J by 6 bases, leaving 17 bases between them. Germline CDR1 SGHTA, CDR2 FQGNSA. The CDR3 has 16 residues. Drawing the rest from reference TRBV7-2 and TRBJ2-3, the complete variable domain is GAGVSQSPSNKVTEKGKDVELRCDPISGHTALYWYRQSLGQGLEFLIYFQGNSAPDKSGLPSDRFSAERTGGSVSTLTIQRTQQEDSAVYLCASSLGFRSPGDTQYFGPGTRLTVL.

Within the sample, this clone is medium-sized. The chain uses TRBV11-3 and TRBJ2-1; D uncertain. The V end was cut by 5 bases, the J end by 7 bases, with 12 bases between. The CDR3 sequence is 13 residues long. Per the germline V gene, CDR1 is SGHNT and CDR2 is YENEEA. Written as DNA, the CDR3 is TGTGCCAGCAGCCTCAGTCGGCGGAATGAGCAGTTCTTC. Residues: CASSLSRRNEQFF.

The chain combines TRBV6-4 with TRBJ2-1, with TRBD2 matching over 7 bases. The CDR3 extends over 18 amino acids. V was pared by 7 bases and J by 1 base, with 16 bases of the junction left unmatched. Germline V gene data show CDR1 as MRHNA and CDR2 as SNTAGT. The CDR3 coding sequence is TGTGCCAGCATCGTCCCACTGGGCGAGCGGGGATCCTACAATGAGCAGTTCTTC. Protein: CASIVPLGERGSYNEQFF.

The rearrangement uses TRBV30 and TRBJ1-5; D perhaps matches TRBD1 (6 bases). Trimming removed 3 bases at V and 5 bases at J, with 11 bases between. This CDR3 comprises 13 residues. Germline V gives CDR1 GTSNPN, CDR2 SVGIG (reference sequence). In DNA form, the CDR3 reads TGTGCCTGGAGCGGACAGTTAGATCAGCCCCAGCATTTT. Translating it yields CAWSGQLDQPQHF.